Listed below are T cell receptor beta chains from one sample, sequenced in a study of siplizumab effects on memory and regulatory T cells. Some clones are missing from TCRdb's copy, which holds only in-frame ones; the method was immunoSEQ multiplex PCR. The repertoire holds about 50,000 clones, with about 90% as singletons. Sequenced material: naive CD8+ T cells sorted from blood. These TCRs come from a human donor in good health. The CDR3 runs from the conserved cysteine through the conserved F or W. The order of the fields is J gene, V gene, clone size, D gene, CDR3 DNA, CDR3 protein. A D gene is named only where the DNA matches it firmly. Clone size is stated in some rows and not others, as once, few, many or a class when expanded.

TRBJ2-7	TRBV5-8	NA	NA	TGTGCCAGCAGCTTTCGGGGAAGCTCCTACGAGCAGTACTTC	CASSFRGSSYEQYF
TRBJ2-2	TRBV9	once	NA	TGTGCCAGCAGCGCAGAGTCCATCCTACAGGGAACCGGGGAGCTGTTTTTT	CASSAESILQGTGELFF
TRBJ2-1	TRBV7-9	NA	NA	TGTGCCAGCAGCCCCCTCGGGGGTAGCTCCTACAATGAGCAGTTCTTC	CASSPLGGSSYNEQFF
TRBJ1-3	TRBV27	NA	NA	TGTGCCAGCAGTCTTCGGGGCTCTGGAAACACCATATATTTT	CASSLRGSGNTIYF
TRBJ1-1	TRBV7-9	NA	NA	TGTGCCAGCAGCTTCGGGAGATTGGACACTGAAGCTTTCTTT	CASSFGRLDTEAFF
TRBJ2-7	TRBV15	NA	NA	TGTGCCACCAGCAGGATAACTAGCTCCTACGAGCAGTACTTC	CATSRITSSYEQYF
TRBJ2-2	TRBV18	NA	NA	TGTGCCAGCCCGAGGTACAACACCGGGGAGCTGTTTTTT	CASPRYNTGELFF
TRBJ1-5	TRBV27	NA	NA	TGTGCCAGCAGCCCAACGGGGGAGGGTCAGCCCCAGCATTTT	CASSPTGEGQPQHF
TRBJ1-2	TRBV19	NA	TRBD1	TGTGCCAGTAGTCCCTCGACAGGGGGAACCGGCTACACCTTC	CASSPSTGGTGYTF
TRBJ1-2	TRBV27	NA	NA	TGTGCCAGCAGTTCCGGGAACCCCCCCAATGGCTACACCTTC	CASSSGNPPNGYTF
TRBJ1-1	TRBV6-5	NA	TRBD1	TGTGCCAGCAGACAGGGGCTTAACACTGAAGCTTTCTTT	CASRQGLNTEAFF
TRBJ2-2	TRBV7-8	NA	TRBD2	TGTGCCAGCAGCGCCCCTCGGCGGGAGTATGACACCGGGGAGCTGTTTTTT	CASSAPRREYDTGELFF
TRBJ2-2	TRBV27	NA	TRBD1	TGTGCCAGCAGTGGACAGGGGACTTCGACCGGGGAGCTGTTTTTT	CASSGQGTSTGELFF
TRBJ2-5	TRBV4-1	NA	NA	TGCGCCAGCAGCCAAGGGCTAGCTCCGTACCAAGAGACCCAGTACTTC	CASSQGLAPYQETQYF
TRBJ2-1	TRBV5-1	NA	NA	TGCGCCAGCAGCTTTTCTGGACTGGGGAAGGTGGGGTCCTACAATGAGCAGTTCTTC	CASSFSGLGKVGSYNEQFF
TRBJ2-2	TRBV19	once	NA	TGTGCCAGTAGTAGCCCACGTAAACCCGGGGAGCTGTTTTTT	CASSSPRKPGELFF
TRBJ2-7	TRBV4-1	NA	NA	TGTGCCAGCAGCTCCTGGGGGGAGCAGTACTTC	CASSSWGEQYF
TRBJ2-5	TRBV7-9	NA	NA	TGTGCCAGCAGCTTAGATCCCGAAGAGACCCAGTACTTC	CASSLDPEETQYF
TRBJ2-3	TRBV27	NA	TRBD2	TGTGCCAGCAGCGAGACTAGCGGGGCAGATACGCAGTATTTT	CASSETSGADTQYF
TRBJ2-5	TRBV5-6	NA	NA	TGTGCCAGCAGCCCAGGACAGGGAGGGACAGAGACCCAGTACTTC	CASSPGQGGTETQYF
TRBJ2-7	TRBV27	NA	TRBD2	TGTGCCAGCAGTTTAGCGGGAGTTAGGTACGAGCAGTACTTC	CASSLAGVRYEQYF
TRBJ2-3	TRBV18	NA	NA	TGTGCCAGCTCACTCGGTGGGGGCGCAGATACGCAGTATTTT	CASSLGGGADTQYF
TRBJ2-3	TRBV4-2	NA	NA	TGTGCCAGCAGCCAAGAGGGCTCAGGGGGGACAGATACGCAGTATTTT	CASSQEGSGGTDTQYF
TRBJ1-5	TRBV7-6	few	NA	TGTGCCAGCAGTCTCCTAGGTCAGCCCCAGCATTTT	CASSLLGQPQHF
TRBJ2-1	TRBV11-2	NA	TRBD2	TGTGCCAGCAGGCGGGGAGCGGGAGACAATGAGCAGTTCTTC	CASRRGAGDNEQFF
TRBJ2-7	TRBV7-9	NA	NA	TGTGCCAGCAGCCCCAGAGTTCACCCCTACGAGCAGTACTTC	CASSPRVHPYEQYF
TRBJ2-7	TRBV15	NA	NA	TGTGCCACCAGCAGGGTGGGCTACGAGCAGTACTTC	CATSRVGYEQYF
TRBJ1-1	TRBV19	NA	NA	TGTGCCAGTAGTATAAAGGGCCTTCCAGGTGAAGCTTTCTTT	CASSIKGLPGEAFF
TRBJ1-6	TRBV10-3	NA	NA	TGTGCCATCAGTGAGCCCATAGGGCAGGGAAGCTCCTATAATTCACCCCTCCACTTT	CAISEPIGQGSSYNSPLHF
TRBJ2-7	TRBV9	NA	NA	TGTGCCAGCAGCGCCGATGTGGTGGGGGGGCCAATCGAGCAGTACTTC	CASSADVVGGPIEQYF
TRBJ1-1	TRBV2	NA	TRBD1	TGTGCCAGCAGACCGGACAGGGGATTAACTGAAGCTTTCTTT	CASRPDRGLTEAFF
TRBJ2-5	TRBV5-6	NA	NA	TGTGCCAGCAGCACAGGCGGTTGGATGGAGACCCAGTACTTC	CASSTGGWMETQYF
TRBJ2-1	TRBV18	NA	TRBD2	TGTGCCAGCTCACCCCAGGGCGGGAGCTCCTACAATGAGCAGTTCTTC	CASSPQGGSSYNEQFF
TRBJ1-4	TRBV7-9	few	NA	TGTGCCAGCAGCTTCGACCCTGGCGGAACTAATGAAAAACTGTTTTTT	CASSFDPGGTNEKLFF
TRBJ2-1	TRBV5-4	NA	NA	TGTGCCAGCAGCGTTACAGGGAACAATGAGCAGTTCTTC	CASSVTGNNEQFF
TRBJ1-2	TRBV19	few	NA	TGTGCCAGTAGTGCCACCATCGGGGTTAACTATGGCTACACCTTC	CASSATIGVNYGYTF
TRBJ2-5	TRBV7-9	NA	TRBD2	TGTGCCAGCGTCCCGATATTAGCGGGGGCCCAAGAGACCCAGTACTTC	CASVPILAGAQETQYF
TRBJ1-2	TRBV29-1	few	TRBD1	TGCAGCGTTGTTCCTTGGACAGGGCATGGCTACACCTTC	CSVVPWTGHGYTF
TRBJ1-6	TRBV12-5	NA	TRBD1	TGTGCTAGTAGGGAGGGCAACCGACAGGGATCCTATAATTCACCCCTCCACTTT	CASREGNRQGSYNSPLHF
TRBJ2-2	TRBV7-7	NA	NA	TGTGCCAGCAGCTTAACTGGGAACACCGGGGAGCTGTTTTTT	CASSLTGNTGELFF
TRBJ2-7	TRBV5-4	few	NA	TGTGCCAGCAGCCCCAGTCTTATGTACGAGCAGTACTTC	CASSPSLMYEQYF
TRBJ2-7	TRBV19	NA	TRBD2	TGTGCCAGTTCGACTAGCCGATCCTACGAGCAGTACTTC	CASSTSRSYEQYF
TRBJ1-2	TRBV25-1	NA	TRBD1	TGTGCCAGCCATGACAGGGAGCGCTATGGCTACACCTTC	CASHDRERYGYTF
TRBJ2-5	TRBV5-4	NA	NA	TGTGCCAGCAGCATGACGAGTGAGCAGTACTTC	CASSMTSEQYF
TRBJ1-1	TRBV28	NA	NA	TGTGCCAGCGGACTGGAGACATCGGGGACTGAAGCTTTCTTT	CASGLETSGTEAFF
TRBJ1-5	TRBV19	NA	TRBD1	TGTGCCAGTAGTATAGGGCAGGGGGCAAGCAATCAGCCCCAGCATTTT	CASSIGQGASNQPQHF
TRBJ2-4	TRBV5-6	NA	TRBD1	TGTGCCAGCACGGACAGGGGAAACATTCAGTACTTC	CASTDRGNIQYF
TRBJ2-1	TRBV27	NA	NA	TGTGCCAGCAGCCCTCGTGGGGAGGGGGACTACAATGAGCAGTTCTTC	CASSPRGEGDYNEQFF
TRBJ1-4	TRBV27	NA	NA	TGTGCCAGCAGTTTCGCGGGGTCTAATGAAAAACTGTTTTTT	CASSFAGSNEKLFF
TRBJ2-3	TRBV19	few	TRBD2	TGTGCCATCGGGACTAGCGGGGGCACAGATACGCAGTATTTT	CAIGTSGGTDTQYF
TRBJ1-2	TRBV19	few	NA	TGTGCCAGTAGTATAATGGGCGGAGGCAGACGGCGGGGCTACACCTTC	CASSIMGGGRRRGYTF